The 5 T cell receptor beta chains below all came from one sample that was sequenced in a study of blood T cell repertoires in COVID-19. TCRdb keeps only in-frame clones here, not all; method: immunoSEQ multiplex PCR. The table shows 150,000 or so clones, with 84% occurring only once. The sample comprised PBMCs or T cells enriched from blood (not recorded which). Every receptor here comes from a man aged 45-65 years who had recovered from COVID-19.

This clone has a handful of counts. The CDR3 DNA reads TGTGCCAGCAGCGTCCGGGACAGGGGTGAGGAGCAGTACTTC. Protein sequence: CASSVRDRGEEQYF. The chain has TRBV9 and TRBJ2-7, with 10 bases lining up with TRBD1. CDR1 is SGDLS, CDR2 YYNGEE, per germline. V was clipped by 2 bases and J by 7 bases; unmatched bases: 6. This CDR3 has 14 residues.

The chain couples TRBV7-2 to TRBJ1-2; D is uncertain. Trimming pared 3 bases from V and 2 bases from J, leaving 4 bases between. Germline assignment: CDR1 SGHTA and CDR2 FQGNSA. CDR3 size: 12 residues. This CDR3 reads CASSFRNYGYTF. For the CDR3, the DNA is TGTGCCAGCAGCTTCCGGAACTATGGCTACACCTTC.

This chain connects TRBV29-1 to TRBJ2-3; 9 positions match TRBD2. J lost 5 bases, V lost 5 bases, and 11 bases had no gene match. This CDR3 spans 15 amino acids. Germline CDR1 SQVTM, CDR2 ANQGSEA. DNA of the CDR3: TGCAGCGTTTCCCCAGCGGGGGGCCAGGGAGATACGCAGTATTTT. It encodes CSVSPAGGQGDTQYF.

The chain joins TRBV30 to TRBJ1-5; no firm D call. CDR1 is GTSNPN, CDR2 SVGIG, per germline (reference sequence). The CDR3 is 15 amino acids. The ends were cut back, 1 base at V and 9 bases at J, with 19 bases in the middle. CDR3 DNA: TGTGCCTGGAGTGACCGGACTGCGCGGGGTATGCCCCAGCATTTT. The encoded protein is CAWSDRTARGMPQHF.

The sample holds a few counts of this clone. The gene calls are TRBV28 and TRBJ1-4; unclear D gene. The CDR3 runs 14 residues. Germline CDR1 MDHEN, CDR2 SYDVKM. V dropped 5 bases and J dropped 11 bases, with 18 bases sitting between them. The CDR3 sequence is CASSPRGDPGKLFF. CDR3 DNA: TGTGCCAGCAGTCCTCGGGGTGACCCTGGGAAACTGTTTTTT. Looking up the rest from reference TRBV28 and TRBJ1-4 gives the full variable domain: DVKVTQSSRYLVKRTGEKVFLECVQDMDHENMFWYRQDPGLGLRLIYFSYDVKMKEKGDIPEGYSVSREKKERFSLILESASTNQTSMYLCASSPRGDPGKLFFGSGTQLSVL.